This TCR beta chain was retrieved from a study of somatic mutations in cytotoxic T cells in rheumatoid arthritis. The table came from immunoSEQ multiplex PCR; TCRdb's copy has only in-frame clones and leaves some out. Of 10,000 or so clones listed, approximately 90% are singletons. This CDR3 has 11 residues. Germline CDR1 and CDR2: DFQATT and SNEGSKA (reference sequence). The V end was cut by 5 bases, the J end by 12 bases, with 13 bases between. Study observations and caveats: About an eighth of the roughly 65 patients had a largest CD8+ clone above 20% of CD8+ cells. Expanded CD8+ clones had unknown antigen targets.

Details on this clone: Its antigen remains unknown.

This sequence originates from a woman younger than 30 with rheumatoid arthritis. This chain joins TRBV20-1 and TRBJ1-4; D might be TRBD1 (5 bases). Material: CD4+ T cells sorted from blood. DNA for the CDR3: TGCAGTGCTGGCGGGGGTCAGGAACTGTTTTTT. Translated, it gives CSAGGGQELFF.